The clone carrying this TCR beta chain was detected a few times. The authors ran a second PCR of roughly 6 to 12 cycles using a sample-barcoded 5' primer and a J-beta primer mix. TCRdb processed the 5' RACE reads anew with MiXCR; each CDR3 protein has one entry. The repertoire holds about 680,000 distinct CDR3 sequences, with around 49% as singletons. This sample was included in a study of blood T cells in healthy people across ages. Looked up from germline, CDR1 is SEHNR and CDR2 is FQNEAQ (reference sequence). The ends were cut back, 3 bases at V and 5 bases at J, with 19 bases in the middle. The CDR3 extends over 16 amino acids.

The source is a woman in her fifties or sixties in good health. The chain links TRBV7-9 to TRBJ2-5, with TRBD1 as a possible D gene (6 bases). The sample taken for sequencing was blood. The CDR3 is CASSLGIQGREETQYF. CDR3 sequence (DNA): TGTGCCAGCAGCTTGGGGATTCAGGGGCGCGAGGAGACCCAGTACTTC.